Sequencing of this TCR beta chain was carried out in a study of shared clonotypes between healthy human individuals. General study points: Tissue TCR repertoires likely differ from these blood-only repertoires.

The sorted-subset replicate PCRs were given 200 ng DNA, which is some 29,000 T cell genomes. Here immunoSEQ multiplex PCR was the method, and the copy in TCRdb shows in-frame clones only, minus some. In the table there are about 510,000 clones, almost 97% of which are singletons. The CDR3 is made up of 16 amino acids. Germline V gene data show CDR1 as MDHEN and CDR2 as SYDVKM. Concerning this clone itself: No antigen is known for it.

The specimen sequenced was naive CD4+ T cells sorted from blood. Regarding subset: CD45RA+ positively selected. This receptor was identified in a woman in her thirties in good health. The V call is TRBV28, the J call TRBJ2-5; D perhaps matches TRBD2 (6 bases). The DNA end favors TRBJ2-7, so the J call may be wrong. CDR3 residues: CASSLGGGTGVYEQYF. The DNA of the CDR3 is TGTGCCAGCAGTTTGGGCGGCGGGACGGGCGTCTACGAGCAGTACTTC.